Following are 8 T cell receptor beta chains from one sample sequenced in a study of blood T cell repertoires in COVID-19. The method was immunoSEQ multiplex PCR; TCRdb's version includes in-frame clones alone and lacks a portion of them. The data show around 100,000 clones, 65% to 80% seen once. Sequenced sample: peripheral blood. Every receptor here comes from a man between 65 and 85 years old with active or convalescent COVID-19.

This clone was seen a single time. The V call is TRBV6-5, the J call TRBJ1-2; 7 bases fit TRBD1. This CDR3 has 12 amino acids. Germline values: CDR1 MNHEY, CDR2 SVGAGI. V lost 7 bases to trimming and J lost 8 bases; unmatched junction nucleotides: 7. The CDR3: CASTRQGGGYTF. Written as DNA, the CDR3 is TGTGCCAGCACCAGACAGGGTGGCGGCTACACCTTC.

The rearrangement joins TRBV3-1 (or the pseudogene TRBV3-2) to TRBJ2-2; possibly TRBD1 for D (6 bases). CDR3 length equals 15 residues. CDR1 is LGHDT, CDR2 YNNKEL, per germline (reference sequence). The V end was cut by 1 base, the J end by 9 bases, with 15 bases between. CDR3 sequence (DNA): TGTGCCAGCAGCCAAGTATGGGACATGGACCGGGAGCTGTTTTTT. It is translated as CASSQVWDMDRELFF.

The rearrangement uses TRBV24-1 and TRBJ2-3, with 8 positions matching TRBD2. Germline V gene data show CDR1 as KGHDR and CDR2 as SFDVKD. The CDR3 is 17 amino acids. The junction had 11 bases not matched to a gene; V was cut back by 5 bases and J by 2 bases. The CDR3 region is CATSGVKRGSYTDTQYF. The CDR3 DNA follows: TGTGCCACCAGTGGGGTAAAGCGGGGGTCCTACACAGATACGCAGTATTTT.

This chain's CDR3 is CASSQARGGSSYNSPLHF. CDR3 in DNA: TGTGCCAGCAGCCAAGCCCGGGGGGGCAGCTCCTATAATTCACCCCTCCACTTT. The chain recombines TRBV4-2 with TRBJ1-6, with D tentatively TRBD1 (6 bases). CDR1 is LGHNA, CDR2 YNFKEQ, per germline. Trimming took 1 base from V and 0 from J, leaving 13 bases between them. This CDR3 is 18 amino acids long.

J is TRBJ2-3 and V is TRBV28, with a weak D call TRBD2 (6 bases). V dropped 10 bases and J dropped 2 bases, with 16 bases sitting between them. Germline loops: CDR1 MDHEN, CDR2 SYDVKM. The CDR3 totals 14 residues. The CDR3 reads CAIQTGDSTDTQYF. The CDR3 DNA is TGTGCCATTCAAACGGGAGACTCCACAGATACGCAGTATTTT.

Worth noting for this clone: Additional DNA sequences in this sample encode the identical CDR3. The CDR3, as DNA: TGTGCCAGCAGCGTGGGCCGAGACACTGAAGCTTTCTTT. Translating it yields CASSVGRDTEAFF. The chain joins TRBV9 to TRBJ1-1; D unresolved. Germline CDR1 and CDR2: SGDLS and YYNGEE. The CDR3 sequence is 13 residues long. V was cut by 2 bases and J by 3 bases, with 8 bases left in between.

The chain uses TRBV7-9 and TRBJ2-3, with D perhaps TRBD2 (5 bases). The V end lost 0 bases, the J end lost 6 bases, and 7 bases lay between the germline ends. The CDR3 loop spans 13 amino acids. Germline V gene sequence: CDR1 SEHNR, CDR2 FQNEAQ (reference sequence). DNA of the CDR3: TGTGCCAGCAGCTTAGCGAGGGTGGATACGCAGTATTTT. Amino acid sequence: CASSLARVDTQYF.

This chain uses TRBV15 with TRBJ2-7; D perhaps matches TRBD2 (5 bases). V lost 1 base to trimming and J lost 3 bases, with 10 bases between them. Germline V CDR1 and CDR2: LNHNV, YYDKDF (reference sequence). The CDR3 is 14 residues long. This CDR3 is CATSRVEDIYEQYF. CDR3 sequence (DNA): TGTGCCACCAGCAGAGTGGAGGATATCTACGAGCAGTACTTC. The full variable domain, with the rest looked up from reference TRBV15 and TRBJ2-7, is DAMVIQNPRYQVTQFGKPVTLSCSQTLNHNVMYWYQQKSSQAPKLLFHYYDKDFNNEADTPDNFQSRRPNTSFCFLDIRSPGLGDTAMYLCATSRVEDIYEQYFGPGTRLTVT.